A selection of T cell receptor beta chains follows, all from one sample in a study of T-cell reconstitution after alpha-beta-depleted transplantation in children. TCRdb ran MiXCR on the PCR reads and lists one entry per CDR3 protein. The sample contains approximately 230,000 distinct CDR3 sequences, 20% to 30% of which appear only once. The sample was PBMCs, mostly from graft donor cells, taken 360 days after TCRalphabeta/CD19-depleted stem cell transplant. These receptors were taken from a female patient younger than 10 who had a stem cell transplant for congenital amegakaryocytic thrombocytopenia, so the T cells may come from the graft donor. Each CDR3 is given with its conserved first and last residue. Each record gives: clone size, V gene, D gene, J gene, CDR3 DNA, CDR3 protein. A D gene is named only where the DNA matches it firmly. Expanded clones get a size class; other rows say once, few or many, or leave the size out.

clone size: .; V gene: TRBV12-3/TRBV12-4; D gene: .; J gene: TRBJ2-5; CDR3 DNA: TGTGCCAGCAGTCCACAGGTCATCACTACCGAGACCCAGTACTTC; CDR3 protein: CASSPQVITTETQYF
clone size: .; V gene: TRBV12-3/TRBV12-4; D gene: .; J gene: TRBJ2-3; CDR3 DNA: TGTGCCAGCAGTTTATACAAAAACCGGGGAGCGGGCACAGATACGCAGTATTTT; CDR3 protein: CASSLYKNRGAGTDTQYF
clone size: .; V gene: TRBV29-1; D gene: .; J gene: TRBJ2-5; CDR3 DNA: TGCAGCGTTGATGGGGGTATCCAAGAGACCCAGTACTTC; CDR3 protein: CSVDGGIQETQYF
clone size: .; V gene: TRBV4-1; D gene: .; J gene: TRBJ2-2; CDR3 DNA: TGCGCCAGCAGCAGACCAGCCGGGGAGCTGTTTTTT; CDR3 protein: CASSRPAGELFF
clone size: few; V gene: TRBV7-9; D gene: .; J gene: TRBJ2-1; CDR3 DNA: TGTGCCAGCAGCTTAGCGGACGACAATGAGCAGTTCTTC; CDR3 protein: CASSLADDNEQFF
clone size: .; V gene: TRBV7-2; D gene: .; J gene: TRBJ2-5; CDR3 DNA: TGTGCCAGCAGTTTCGGGACGGGAGAGAGCCAGTACTTC; CDR3 protein: CASSFGTGESQYF
clone size: few; V gene: TRBV7-3; D gene: .; J gene: TRBJ2-3; CDR3 DNA: TGTGCCAGCAGCGTGGAGCGGGCTGGCGGCACAGATACGCAGTATTTT; CDR3 protein: CASSVERAGGTDTQYF
clone size: .; V gene: TRBV9; D gene: .; J gene: TRBJ2-3; CDR3 DNA: TGTGCCAGCAGCGTATTCAGCTACACAGATACGCGGTATTTT; CDR3 protein: CASSVFSYTDTRYF
clone size: many; V gene: TRBV12-3/TRBV12-4; D gene: .; J gene: TRBJ2-7; CDR3 DNA: TGTGCCAGCAGTTTAGGACGGTACTACGAGCAGTACTTC; CDR3 protein: CASSLGRYYEQYF
clone size: few; V gene: TRBV20-1; D gene: .; J gene: TRBJ1-4; CDR3 DNA: TGCAGTGCTAGAGATAAAAATGGGGATATCTTTACAACTAATGAAAAACTGTTTTTT; CDR3 protein: CSARDKNGDIFTTNEKLFF
clone size: .; V gene: TRBV10-2; D gene: .; J gene: TRBJ1-5; CDR3 DNA: TGCGCCAGCAGTATCGTGGGCAATCAGCCCCAGCATTTT; CDR3 protein: CASSIVGNQPQHF
clone size: .; V gene: TRBV7-2; D gene: TRBD1; J gene: TRBJ2-3; CDR3 DNA: TGTGCCAGCAGCCGGACACAGGGGGCTAGCACAGATACGCAGTATTTT; CDR3 protein: CASSRTQGASTDTQYF
clone size: .; V gene: TRBV12-3/TRBV12-4; D gene: .; J gene: TRBJ2-2; CDR3 DNA: TGTGCCAGCAGTTTTAGCAGGGGTATTGTTTACACCGGGGAGCTGTTTTTT; CDR3 protein: CASSFSRGIVYTGELFF
clone size: few; V gene: TRBV27; D gene: TRBD2; J gene: TRBJ2-1; CDR3 DNA: TGTGCCAGCAAGCGGGAGGTGGGTTACAATGAGCAGTTCTTC; CDR3 protein: CASKREVGYNEQFF
clone size: few; V gene: TRBV5-1; D gene: .; J gene: TRBJ2-1; CDR3 DNA: TGCGCCAGCAGCTTGGTGGCGGAGCAGCACAATGAGCAGTTCTTC; CDR3 protein: CASSLVAEQHNEQFF
clone size: .; V gene: TRBV30; D gene: TRBD2; J gene: TRBJ2-5; CDR3 DNA: TGTGCCTGGGCCAGCGGGGGGAACCAAGAGACCCAGTACTTC; CDR3 protein: CAWASGGNQETQYF
clone size: many; V gene: TRBV28; D gene: .; J gene: TRBJ2-7; CDR3 DNA: TGTGCCAGCAGTGAGCGATCTCTCGGGGAGCAGTACTTC; CDR3 protein: CASSERSLGEQYF
clone size: few; V gene: TRBV28; D gene: TRBD2; J gene: TRBJ2-7; CDR3 DNA: TGTGCCAGCAGTTTATCTTCTAGCGGGAGGGCCACGACGGGAGAGCAGTACTTC; CDR3 protein: CASSLSSSGRATTGEQYF
clone size: .; V gene: TRBV5-6; D gene: TRBD1; J gene: TRBJ1-2; CDR3 DNA: TGTGCCAGCAGCCCTGGGACAGGGTATAACTATGGCTACACCTTC; CDR3 protein: CASSPGTGYNYGYTF
clone size: many; V gene: TRBV7-2; D gene: TRBD2; J gene: TRBJ2-1; CDR3 DNA: TGTGCCAGCAGTTTGGTCGGGGGGTCTTACAATGAGCAGTTCTTC; CDR3 protein: CASSLVGGSYNEQFF
clone size: .; V gene: TRBV4-2; D gene: .; J gene: TRBJ2-3; CDR3 DNA: TGTGCCAGCAGCCAAGATTGGGTGACTCTTCCAGATACGCAGTATTTT; CDR3 protein: CASSQDWVTLPDTQYF
clone size: .; V gene: TRBV6-1; D gene: TRBD1; J gene: TRBJ1-1; CDR3 DNA: TGTGCCAGCACCGTTGACAGGGGAAACACTGAAGCTTTCTTT; CDR3 protein: CASTVDRGNTEAFF
clone size: few; V gene: TRBV5-1; D gene: TRBD1; J gene: TRBJ2-1; CDR3 DNA: TGCGCCAGCAGCCTGGAGGGACAGGGGATTAATGAGCAGTTCTTC; CDR3 protein: CASSLEGQGINEQFF
clone size: .; V gene: TRBV28; D gene: .; J gene: TRBJ2-5; CDR3 DNA: TGTGCCAGCAGTTTATCCGGGGAAGAGACCCAGTACTTC; CDR3 protein: CASSLSGEETQYF
clone size: few; V gene: TRBV5-1; D gene: TRBD2; J gene: TRBJ2-1; CDR3 DNA: TGCGCCAGCAGCCCATCAGCGGGAAACACCTACAATGAGCAGTTCTTC; CDR3 protein: CASSPSAGNTYNEQFF
clone size: few; V gene: TRBV2; D gene: .; J gene: TRBJ2-6; CDR3 DNA: TGTGCCAGCCGAGAGGGGACGGTGACGGGGGCCAACGTCCTGACTTTC; CDR3 protein: CASREGTVTGANVLTF
clone size: few; V gene: TRBV7-9; D gene: TRBD2; J gene: TRBJ2-5; CDR3 DNA: TGTGCCAGCAGCTTAGTGCAGATAGCGGGAGTAGGAGAGACCCAGTACTTC; CDR3 protein: CASSLVQIAGVGETQYF
clone size: few; V gene: TRBV20-1; D gene: TRBD1; J gene: TRBJ1-1; CDR3 DNA: TGCAGTGCTTGCCGGGACAGAGAGACTGAAGCTTTCTTT; CDR3 protein: CSACRDRETEAFF
clone size: many; V gene: TRBV29-1; D gene: .; J gene: TRBJ2-3; CDR3 DNA: TGCAGCGTTGAGGCCAGGGAGAGCACAGATACGCAGTATTTT; CDR3 protein: CSVEARESTDTQYF
clone size: few; V gene: TRBV11-2; D gene: TRBD1; J gene: TRBJ2-5; CDR3 DNA: TGTGCCAGCAGCTTAGTGGACAGGGTTGAGACCCAGTACTTC; CDR3 protein: CASSLVDRVETQYF
clone size: .; V gene: TRBV3-1; D gene: .; J gene: TRBJ2-2; CDR3 DNA: TGTGCCAGCAGCCAACTAGGGGGGGCAGCGAACACCGGGGAGCTGTTTTTT; CDR3 protein: CASSQLGGAANTGELFF
clone size: .; V gene: TRBV28; D gene: TRBD2; J gene: TRBJ2-3; CDR3 DNA: TGTGCCAGCAGTTTAGCGGGGGGGGACCCCTGGAATACGCAGTATTTT; CDR3 protein: CASSLAGGDPWNTQYF
clone size: many; V gene: TRBV10-3; D gene: TRBD2; J gene: TRBJ2-7; CDR3 DNA: TGTGCCATCAGTGTCGGTAGCGGGACCTACGAGCAGTACTTC; CDR3 protein: CAISVGSGTYEQYF
clone size: few; V gene: TRBV3-1; D gene: TRBD1; J gene: TRBJ1-5; CDR3 DNA: TGTGCCAGCAGCCAAGGCGCCGGGACAGGGTATCAGCCCCAGCATTTT; CDR3 protein: CASSQGAGTGYQPQHF